The 18 T cell receptor beta chains below were found in one sample sequenced in a study of identical twins. MiXCR was run by TCRdb on the 5' RACE reads, yielding one entry per CDR3 protein. The sample has roughly 350,000 distinct CDR3 sequences, approximately 10% seen once. The sequenced sample was naive T cells sorted from blood. These TCRs come from a woman aged 50 to 60 in good health.

The chain combines TRBV20-1 with TRBJ2-3, with D possibly matching TRBD1 (5 bases). In germline, CDR1 is DFQATT, CDR2 SNEGSKA (reference sequence). The ends were cut back, 0 bases at V and 0 bases at J, with 13 bases in the middle. This CDR3 contains 16 residues. DNA for the CDR3: TGCAGTGCTAGAGATTGGACAATAACCAGCACAGATACGCAGTATTTT. It translates to CSARDWTITSTDTQYF.

This clonotype turned up a few times. The chain uses TRBV20-1 and TRBJ2-7, with a possible D match to TRBD1 (5 bases). This CDR3 is built from 13 residues. Germline lookup yields CDR1 DFQATT and CDR2 SNEGSKA (reference sequence). V gave up 1 base and J gave up 0 bases, with 7 bases separating them. The CDR3 region is CSARVGASYEQYF. In DNA form, the CDR3 reads TGCAGTGCTAGAGTAGGGGCCTCCTACGAGCAGTACTTC.

This chain links TRBV5-1 with TRBJ2-5, with 8 nucleotides matching TRBD2. Per germline, CDR1 SGHRS and CDR2 YFSETQ. After removal of 4 bases from V and 3 bases from J, the junction contained 5 bases not matched to a gene. The CDR3 extends over 14 amino acids. The chain's CDR3 is CASSRGGLEETQYF. The CDR3 DNA follows: TGCGCCAGCAGCCGGGGGGGGCTAGAAGAGACCCAGTACTTC.

This chain connects TRBV5-1 to TRBJ2-1; 9 positions agree with TRBD1. This CDR3 is 15 amino acids long. CDR1 SGHRS and CDR2 YFSETQ come from the germline V gene. Trimming cost V 0 bases and J 6 bases; bases outside gene matches: 4. This chain's CDR3 is CASSLVATGGNEQFF. The CDR3 region has the DNA TGCGCCAGCAGCTTGGTAGCGACAGGGGGCAATGAGCAGTTCTTC.

This clonotype was seen only a few times. The rearrangement links TRBV20-1 to TRBJ2-3, with TRBD2 as a possible D gene (6 bases). CDR3 length equals 14 residues. Trimming took 5 bases from V and 1 from J, leaving 13 bases between them. CDR1 is DFQATT and CDR2 is SNEGSKA in the germline V gene (reference sequence). CDR3 sequence: CSASRERGTDTQYF. DNA of the CDR3: TGCAGTGCTTCTCGGGAGAGGGGCACAGATACGCAGTATTTT.

About this clonotype: This may stem from a read error, because a much larger clone lies one nucleotide away. The chain combines TRBV4-1 with TRBJ2-1, with TRBD2 as a possible D gene (6 bases). V lost 5 bases and J lost 4, with 18 bases in between. Germline lookup yields CDR1 MGHRA and CDR2 YSYEKL. The CDR3 loop spans 16 amino acids. The CDR3 sequence: CASSFPRTKRYNEQFF. CDR3 coding DNA: TGCGCCAGCAGCTTCCCGAGGACTAAGAGATACAATGAGCAGTTCTTC.

This clonotype has a count of ten or more. The chain recombines TRBV27 with TRBJ2-7, with D unclear. Germline CDR1 MNHEY, CDR2 SMNVEV (reference sequence). The CDR3 contains 11 residues. V lost 4 bases to trimming and J lost 4 bases, with 5 bases between them. The CDR3 sequence is CASSSRYEQYV. As DNA, the CDR3 is TGTGCCAGCAGTTCAAGGTACGAGCAGTACGTC.

J is TRBJ2-5 and V is TRBV4-1, with D hard to call. The CDR3 loop spans 13 amino acids. Germline V gene sequence: CDR1 MGHRA, CDR2 YSYEKL. V dropped 4 bases and J dropped 3 bases, with 9 bases sitting between them. CDR3 sequence reads: CASSRVGKETQYF. The CDR3 bases are TGCGCCAGCAGCCGGGTAGGGAAAGAGACCCAGTACTTC.

This clonotype was seen only a few times. The chain carries TRBV2 and TRBJ2-3; 9 nucleotides align to TRBD2. CDR3 length: 15 residues. CDR1 is SNHLY, CDR2 FYNNEI, per germline. V was clipped by 7 bases and J by 4 bases; unmatched bases: 9. This chain's CDR3 is CASTGRAGGPDTQYF. The DNA of the CDR3 is TGTGCCAGCACCGGACGAGCGGGAGGTCCAGATACGCAGTATTTT.

The chain carries TRBV6-2 or TRBV6-3 and TRBJ2-1, with D possibly TRBD2 on 5 matching bases. This CDR3 contains 12 residues. V was pared by 4 bases and J by 11 bases, with 12 bases between. The germline gives CDR1 MNHEY, CDR2 SVGEGT. CDR3: CASSSLTKKQFF. DNA for the CDR3: TGTGCCAGCAGTTCCCTGACTAAGAAGCAGTTCTTC.

This clonotype occurred many times. The genes are TRBV5-1 and TRBJ1-2; D might be TRBD1 (5 bases). Germline V gene data show CDR1 as SGHRS and CDR2 as YFSETQ. V was shortened by 1 base and J by 1 base, with 14 bases between the two germline ends. The CDR3 extends over 16 amino acids. CDR3 sequence reads: CASSLTGQAINYGYTF. In nucleotides, the CDR3 is TGCGCCAGCAGCTTGACAGGCCAAGCTATTAACTATGGCTACACCTTC.

This clonotype was counted only a few times. The V gene is TRBV10-1, the J gene TRBJ2-1; D is ambiguous. In germline, CDR1 is WNHNN, CDR2 SYGVQD (reference sequence). The ends were cut back, 4 bases at V and 6 bases at J, with 7 bases in the middle. The CDR3 covers 12 residues. Written as DNA, the CDR3 is TGCGCCAGCAGTGTCACATTCAATGAGCAGTTCTTC. Residues: CASSVTFNEQFF.

The chain carries TRBV7-6 and TRBJ2-1; 11 nucleotides agree with TRBD1. Germline trimming cut 1 base from V and 4 bases from J; bases unmatched to any gene: 6. The germline V gene has CDR1 SGHVS and CDR2 FNYEAQ. This CDR3 is 17 amino acids long. The CDR3 region has the DNA TGTGCCAGCAGCTTAGAAGGACAGGGGGCAAGGTACAATGAGCAGTTCTTC. Translated: CASSLEGQGARYNEQFF.

V and J are TRBV20-1 and TRBJ2-1; TRBD2 is a possible D gene (6 bases). The V gene lost 1 base and the J gene lost 3 bases, with 10 bases spanning the gap. CDR1 is DFQATT and CDR2 is SNEGSKA in the germline V gene (reference sequence). CDR3 size: 14 residues. The CDR3: CSARVGSGYNEQFF. The CDR3 DNA sequence: TGCAGTGCTAGAGTTGGTAGCGGCTACAATGAGCAGTTCTTC.

This clonotype was counted ten times or more. This chain uses TRBV20-1 with TRBJ2-1; TRBD2 agrees at 12 bases. V lost 0 bases to trimming and J lost 3 bases; unmatched junction nucleotides: 12. CDR1 DFQATT and CDR2 SNEGSKA come from the germline V gene (reference sequence). This CDR3 has 19 residues. The CDR3 region has the DNA TGCAGTGCTAGAGATGCCGGGACTAGCGGGCGCTCCCTCTACAATGAGCAGTTCTTC. Its translation is CSARDAGTSGRSLYNEQFF.

This rearrangement joins TRBV24-1 to TRBJ2-5; D unresolved. This CDR3 is 11 amino acids long. Germline values: CDR1 KGHDR, CDR2 SFDVKD. V lost 5 bases, J lost 2 bases, and 2 bases lay in between. This CDR3 is CATSVQETQYF. Here the CDR3 DNA reads TGTGCCACCAGTGTGCAAGAGACCCAGTACTTC.

V gene TRBV6-5 combines with J gene TRBJ2-1; 7 bases are shared with TRBD1. CDR1 and CDR2 (germline): MNHEY, SVGAGI. This CDR3 contains 13 residues. Germline trimming cut 5 bases from V and 6 bases from J; bases unmatched to any gene: 4. The CDR3 loop reads CASSHRGANEQFF. The DNA for the CDR3 is TGTGCCAGCAGTCACAGGGGCGCCAATGAGCAGTTCTTC.

The genes are TRBV27 and TRBJ2-6; maybe TRBD1 (6 bases). Trimming removed 5 bases at V and 3 bases at J, with 11 bases between. This CDR3 has 15 amino acids. CDR1 is MNHEY and CDR2 is SMNVEV in the germline V gene (reference sequence). The CDR3 loop is CASSRDTGGANVLTF. In DNA, the CDR3 is TGTGCCAGCAGTAGGGACACCGGTGGGGCCAACGTCCTGACTTTC.